The subject of this entry is one T cell receptor beta chain. The sample belongs to a study of technical replicates of blood from several donors. V was pared by 5 bases and J by 2 bases, with 8 bases of the junction left unmatched. The CDR3 sequence is 15 residues long. Germline loops: CDR1 MNHEY, CDR2 SMNVEV (reference sequence). Using immunoSEQ multiplex PCR, the repertoire was profiled, and TCRdb retains in-frame clones only, with some absent. The sample lists more than 9,000 clones; roughly 94% were seen once. The sequence was collected from a human donor in good health. The sequenced sample consisted of PBMCs. This rearrangement joins TRBV27 to TRBJ2-7, with 8 positions matching TRBD2. The CDR3 loop is CASSGTSGSPYEQYF. The CDR3 nucleotides read TGTGCCAGCAGTGGAACTAGCGGTTCTCCCTACGAGCAGTACTTC.